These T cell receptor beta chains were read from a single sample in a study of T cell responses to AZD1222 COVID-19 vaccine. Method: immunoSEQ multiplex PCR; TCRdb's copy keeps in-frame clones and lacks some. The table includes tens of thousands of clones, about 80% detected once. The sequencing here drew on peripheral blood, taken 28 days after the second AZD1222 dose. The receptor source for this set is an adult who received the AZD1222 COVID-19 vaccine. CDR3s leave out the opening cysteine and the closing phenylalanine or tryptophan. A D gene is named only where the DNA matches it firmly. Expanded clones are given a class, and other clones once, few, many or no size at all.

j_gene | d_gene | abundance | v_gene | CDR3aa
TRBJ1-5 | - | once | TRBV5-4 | ASRGDQPQH
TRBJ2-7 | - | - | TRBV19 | ASSRRGYEQY
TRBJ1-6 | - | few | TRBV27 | ASSLDLLQGLNSPLH
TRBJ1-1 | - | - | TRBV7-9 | ASSLARSYPDGTEAF
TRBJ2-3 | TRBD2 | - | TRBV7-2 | ATRGASGGFSTDTQY
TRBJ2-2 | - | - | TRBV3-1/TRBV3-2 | ASSLRGGWTGELF
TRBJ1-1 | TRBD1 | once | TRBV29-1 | SVGTGLHTEAF
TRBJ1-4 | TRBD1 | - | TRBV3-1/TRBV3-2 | ASSPRDRPEKLF
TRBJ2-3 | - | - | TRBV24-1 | ATEGGSTDTQY
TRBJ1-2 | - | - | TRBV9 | ASSGTANYGYT
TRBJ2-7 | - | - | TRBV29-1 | SVDGGQYEQY
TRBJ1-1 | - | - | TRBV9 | ASSSGSTEAF
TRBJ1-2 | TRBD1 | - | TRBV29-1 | SVRTGAGYGYT
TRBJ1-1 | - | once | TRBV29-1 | SVGRGAEAF
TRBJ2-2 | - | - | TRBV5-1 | ASSLGGVTGELF
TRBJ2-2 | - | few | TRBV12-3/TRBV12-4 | ASSKNTGELF
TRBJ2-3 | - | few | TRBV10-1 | ASSPRTVDTQY
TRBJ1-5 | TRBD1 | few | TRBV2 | ASSVDRGLGQPQH
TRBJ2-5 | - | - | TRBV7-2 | ASSLEEFQTQY
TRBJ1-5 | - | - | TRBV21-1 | ASSRRLGGLTNQPQH
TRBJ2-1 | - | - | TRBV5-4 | ASSSQAPAYNEQF
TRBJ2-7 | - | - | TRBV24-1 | ATSDSRSRTYEQY
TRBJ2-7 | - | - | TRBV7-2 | ASSLDRSYEQY
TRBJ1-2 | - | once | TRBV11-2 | ASSSLAGVNNRLYGYT
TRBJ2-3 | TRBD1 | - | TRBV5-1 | ASSNGQGAISSTDTQY
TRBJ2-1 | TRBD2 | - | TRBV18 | ASTGTSPYNEQF
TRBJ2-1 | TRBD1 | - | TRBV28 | ASSSQGGLWEQF
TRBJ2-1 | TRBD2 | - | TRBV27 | ASSSLASGGLNEQF
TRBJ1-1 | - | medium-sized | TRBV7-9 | ASSLKQGLAF
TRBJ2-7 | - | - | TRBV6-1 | ASSDPRGYEQY
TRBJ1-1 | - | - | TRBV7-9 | ASGRDTEAF
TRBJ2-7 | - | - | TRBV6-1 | ASSETRSSGLYEQY
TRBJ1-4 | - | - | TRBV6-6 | ASRIWGREKLF
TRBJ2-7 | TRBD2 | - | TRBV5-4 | ASSPGTSGTYEQY
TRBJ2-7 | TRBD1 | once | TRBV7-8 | ASSPPGQNSYEQY
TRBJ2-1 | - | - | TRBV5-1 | ASSFDNEQF
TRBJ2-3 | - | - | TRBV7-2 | ATRAGNTDTQY
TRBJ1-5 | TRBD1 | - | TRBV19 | ASSLGTASNQPQH
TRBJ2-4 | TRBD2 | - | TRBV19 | ASSPRGRGGGKNIQY
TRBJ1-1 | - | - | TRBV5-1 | ASSLLGSGGSNTEAF
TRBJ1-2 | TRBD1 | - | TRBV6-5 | ASSPTRQGSYGYT
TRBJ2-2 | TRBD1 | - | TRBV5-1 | ASSFSGQGTGELF
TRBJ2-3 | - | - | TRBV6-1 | ASSEGEWPQY
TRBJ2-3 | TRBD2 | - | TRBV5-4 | ASSVGLAGAPLDTQY
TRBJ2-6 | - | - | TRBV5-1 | ASSLWGSGANVLT
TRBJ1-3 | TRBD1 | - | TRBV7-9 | ASSQAGTAGNTIY
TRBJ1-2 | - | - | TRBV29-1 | SVLPRPGAEGVHGYT
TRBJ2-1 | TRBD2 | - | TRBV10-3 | AISKSGGDLSNEQF
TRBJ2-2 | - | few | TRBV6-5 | ASSYISTGELF
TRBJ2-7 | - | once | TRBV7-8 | ASSFPGTLGYEQY
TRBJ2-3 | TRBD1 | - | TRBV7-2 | ASSSGQGTDTQY
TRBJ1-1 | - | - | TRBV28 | ASSLSGTTNTEAF
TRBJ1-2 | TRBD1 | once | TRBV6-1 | ASSAHYPGDRGRYGYT
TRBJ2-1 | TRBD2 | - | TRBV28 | ASSPPGGSNEQF
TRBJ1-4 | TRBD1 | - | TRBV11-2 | ASSLQGQSSEKLF
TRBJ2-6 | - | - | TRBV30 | AWSNFGANVLT
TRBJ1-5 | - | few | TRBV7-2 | ASSLALAANQPQH
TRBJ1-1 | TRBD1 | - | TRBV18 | ASSVNRGENTEAF
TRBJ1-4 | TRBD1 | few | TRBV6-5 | ASSSGQGNEKLF